This T cell receptor beta chain was retrieved from a study of human T cells and chemical hapten exposure. The study used a library that attached unique molecular identifiers to individual cDNA molecules. Each CDR3 protein is one row after TCRdb ran MiXCR on the RACE reads. The table lists about 87,000 distinct CDR3 sequences, approximately 9.9% of them singletons. Stated time point: pre-sensitization, week 0. The treatment: therapeutic diphenylcyclopropenone sensitization with weekly scalp DPC. This clonotype was counted at least ten times. Sequenced here: whole blood, sampled in connection with sensitization to the hapten diphenylcyclopropenone (DPC). The receptor comes from a woman aged 35 to 49 with alopecia areata. Some clones in this sample may be carry-over from other donors' samples.

The CDR3 loop reads CASSPRAPHEAFF. The CDR3 DNA reads as TGTGCCAGCAGTCCGAGGGCCCCCCATGAAGCTTTCTTT. The chain couples TRBV6-2 or TRBV6-3 to TRBJ1-1; D is undetermined. CDR1 and CDR2 (germline): MNHEY, SVGEGT. This CDR3 comprises 13 residues. Trimming cost V 5 bases and J 7 bases, with 14 bases left between them.